This is a list of T cell receptor beta chains from one sample in a study of blood T cell repertoires in COVID-19. The method was immunoSEQ multiplex PCR; TCRdb's version includes in-frame clones alone and lacks a portion of them. The profile shows roughly 400,000 clones, 88% of them singletons. Sequencing used PBMCs or T cells enriched from blood (not recorded which). Receptors originate from a young woman who had been exposed to COVID-19. Each CDR3 is given with its conserved first and last residue. D genes are given only for firm matches. Clone size, where shown, is once, few, many, or a class for clones that have expanded.

clone_size: .
v_call: TRBV10-1
j_call: TRBJ1-3
d_call: .
cdr3_nt: TGCGCCAGCAACCATTGGCAGACCGGACTCAGGGGCTCTGGAAACACCATATATTTT
cdr3_aa: CASNHWQTGLRGSGNTIYF

clone_size: .
v_call: TRBV27
j_call: TRBJ1-2
d_call: .
cdr3_nt: TGTGCCAGCAGTCACGAGTCGGGACTTGGGGGCTACACCTTC
cdr3_aa: CASSHESGLGGYTF

clone_size: .
v_call: TRBV10-2
j_call: TRBJ1-1
d_call: .
cdr3_nt: TGCGCCAGCAGTGTCCCAGGGAACACTGAAGCTTTCTTT
cdr3_aa: CASSVPGNTEAFF

clone_size: .
v_call: TRBV7-6
j_call: TRBJ2-2
d_call: .
cdr3_nt: TGTGCCAGCAGCCCACGGGACTCTCATTATAACACCGGGGAGCTGTTTTTT
cdr3_aa: CASSPRDSHYNTGELFF

clone_size: .
v_call: TRBV18
j_call: TRBJ2-1
d_call: TRBD2
cdr3_nt: TGTGCCAGCTCACCAGGGCGGGGGAGCTCCTACAATGAGCAGTTCTTC
cdr3_aa: CASSPGRGSSYNEQFF

clone_size: .
v_call: TRBV10-1
j_call: TRBJ2-3
d_call: TRBD2
cdr3_nt: TGCGCCAGTAGGCTGCGTTACGGGAGGGCAGATACGCAGTATTTT
cdr3_aa: CASRLRYGRADTQYF

clone_size: .
v_call: TRBV5-1
j_call: TRBJ1-1
d_call: .
cdr3_nt: TGCGCCAGCAGCTTGGGGGACTTCACTGAAGCTTTCTTT
cdr3_aa: CASSLGDFTEAFF

clone_size: .
v_call: TRBV9
j_call: TRBJ2-1
d_call: TRBD1
cdr3_nt: TGTGCCAGCAGCGTAAGGACAGGGGTGTACAATGAGCAGTTCTTC
cdr3_aa: CASSVRTGVYNEQFF

clone_size: .
v_call: TRBV28
j_call: TRBJ1-2
d_call: TRBD1
cdr3_nt: TGTGCCAGCAGTCCCCTTCTCGACAGGGACATCGCCTCACCATACATCGCCCATGGCTACACCTTC
cdr3_aa: CASSPLLDRDIASPYIAHGYTF

clone_size: .
v_call: TRBV5-4
j_call: TRBJ1-3
d_call: .
cdr3_nt: TGTGCCAGCAGCTTGGGCGGGGGAAACACCATATATTTT
cdr3_aa: CASSLGGGNTIYF

clone_size: .
v_call: TRBV10-3
j_call: TRBJ1-2
d_call: .
cdr3_nt: TGTGCCATCACCCCTTCCCCCTATAACTATGGCTACACCTTC
cdr3_aa: CAITPSPYNYGYTF

clone_size: .
v_call: TRBV19
j_call: TRBJ2-7
d_call: .
cdr3_nt: TGTGCCAGTAGTATTTTCGGGGACTCCTACGAGCAGTACTTC
cdr3_aa: CASSIFGDSYEQYF

clone_size: .
v_call: TRBV6-4
j_call: TRBJ2-7
d_call: .
cdr3_nt: TGTGCCAGCAGTTGGGAGAACTACGAGCAGTACTTC
cdr3_aa: CASSWENYEQYF

clone_size: once
v_call: TRBV6-1
j_call: TRBJ1-2
d_call: .
cdr3_nt: TGTGCCAGCAGTGAAGCAGGGGCCGGTTTCTATGGCTACACCTTC
cdr3_aa: CASSEAGAGFYGYTF

clone_size: once
v_call: TRBV3-1/TRBV3-2
j_call: TRBJ2-7
d_call: TRBD1
cdr3_nt: TGTGCCAGCAGCCCCCTACAGGGGGTGATTTCCTACGAGCAGTACTTC
cdr3_aa: CASSPLQGVISYEQYF

clone_size: .
v_call: TRBV6-5
j_call: TRBJ2-7
d_call: .
cdr3_nt: TGTGCCAGCAGTTACACCGAGGACTGGCCCTACGAGCAGTACTTC
cdr3_aa: CASSYTEDWPYEQYF

clone_size: .
v_call: TRBV28
j_call: TRBJ1-5
d_call: .
cdr3_nt: TGTGCCAGCAGTTTGATAGCGGGCCCCGCAGAGCCCCAGCATTTT
cdr3_aa: CASSLIAGPAEPQHF